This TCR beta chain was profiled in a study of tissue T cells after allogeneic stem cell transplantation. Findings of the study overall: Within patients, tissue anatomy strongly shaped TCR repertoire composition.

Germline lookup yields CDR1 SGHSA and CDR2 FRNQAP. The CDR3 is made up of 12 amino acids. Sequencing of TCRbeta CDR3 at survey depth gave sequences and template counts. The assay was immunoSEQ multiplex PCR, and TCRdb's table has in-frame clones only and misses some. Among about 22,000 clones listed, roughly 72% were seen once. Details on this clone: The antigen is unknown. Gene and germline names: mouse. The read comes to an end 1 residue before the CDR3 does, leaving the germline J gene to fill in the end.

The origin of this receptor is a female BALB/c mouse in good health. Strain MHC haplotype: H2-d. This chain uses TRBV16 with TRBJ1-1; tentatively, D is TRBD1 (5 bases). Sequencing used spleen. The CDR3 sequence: CAPPGMNTEVFF. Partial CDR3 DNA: TGTGCGCCCCCAGGGATGAACACAGAAGTCTTC.